This TCR beta chain was captured in a study of blood T cell repertoires in COVID-19. Study at large: Acute-phase and convalescent COVID-19 samples originated in the United States, Italy and Spain. The cDNA or gDNA used as material had been derived from T cells, B-cell-depleted T cells, or PBMCs.

V lost 4 bases, J lost 7 bases, and 10 bases stayed unmatched. CDR3 length: 14 residues. Germline assignment: CDR1 SGHRS and CDR2 YFSETQ. In the authors' workflow: Using reference gene primer amplification, nucleated cell counts were estimated. Assay: immunoSEQ multiplex PCR; the TCRdb copy retains only in-frame clones and omits some. Clone size and the V and J calls come from that table; the DNA yielded D and trimming. The sample lists roughly 260,000 clones, about nine tenths seen once, with over 2% in the top ten. This receptor was identified in a woman aged 50 to 60 who had recovered from COVID-19. The chain is built from TRBV5-1 and TRBJ1-1, with 7 bases lining up with TRBD1. Material: peripheral blood. CDR3 bases: TGCGCCAGCAGCACTTGGACAGGTCTTGGTGAAGCTTTCTTT. Residues: CASSTWTGLGEAFF.